These 26 T cell receptor beta chains were sequenced from one sample in a study of shared clonotypes between healthy human individuals. TCRdb keeps only in-frame clones here, not all; method: immunoSEQ multiplex PCR. The table shows some 790,000 clones, with over 55% occurring only once. Sequencing was done on a sample of memory CD4+ T cells sorted from blood. Subset defined: CD45RA-negative fraction. The receptor set was obtained from a woman aged 30 to 39 in good health.

The rearrangement joins TRBV1 to TRBJ2-7; the D segment call TRBD2 is taken from the table without a DNA check. TRBV1 constitutes a pseudogene. The CDR3 runs to 16 residues. The CDR3 nucleotides read TGCACCAGCAGCCAAGATCCCGCTAGCGGGGCGTACGAGCAGTACTTC. Translated, it gives CTSSQDPASGAYEQYF.

V and J are TRBV29-1 and TRBJ1-2; tentative D call: TRBD1 (5 bases). The germline gives CDR1 SQVTM, CDR2 ANQGSEA. V lost 6 bases and J 3 bases, leaving 14 bases between the germline ends. The CDR3 contains 13 residues. The chain's CDR3 is CSVHWDWDYGYTF. CDR3 nucleotides: TGCAGCGTCCATTGGGACTGGGACTATGGCTACACCTTC.

This clone was counted a few times. The chain uses TRBV5-1 and TRBJ2-1, with 7 bases matching TRBD1. The germline V gene has CDR1 SGHRS and CDR2 YFSETQ. V lost 4 bases, J lost 3 bases, and 7 bases stayed unmatched. The CDR3 has 15 amino acids. For the CDR3, the DNA is TGCGCCAGCAGCCTAGAGGGACAGATCTACAATGAGCAGTTCTTC. It codes for CASSLEGQIYNEQFF.

This rearrangement joins TRBV10-2 to TRBJ1-4, with D hard to call. The CDR3 is 15 amino acids. Germline loops: CDR1 WSHSY, CDR2 SAAADI. The V end was cut by 3 bases, the J end by 4 bases, with 12 bases between. CDR3 nucleotides: TGCGCCAGCAGTGACAAGATGCTAGTTAATGAAAAACTGTTTTTT. Its protein product is CASSDKMLVNEKLFF.

The chain carries TRBV5-6 and TRBJ2-6; D is perhaps TRBD2 (5 bases). V shed 5 bases and J shed 0 bases, with 6 bases lying between them. The germline gives CDR1 SGHDT, CDR2 YYEEEE. The CDR3 sequence is 14 residues long. CDR3 sequence reads: CASRDFSGANVLTF. DNA for the CDR3: TGTGCCAGCAGGGACTTCTCTGGGGCCAACGTCCTGACTTTC.

The gene calls are TRBV5-1 and TRBJ1-2; D may be TRBD1 (6 bases). Trimming took 1 base from V and 6 from J, leaving 16 bases between them. The CDR3 contains 15 residues. Germline loops: CDR1 SGHRS, CDR2 YFSETQ. The CDR3 DNA sequence: TGCGCCAGCAGCTTGATCCCAGGGACAAAGGATGGCTACACCTTC. This encodes CASSLIPGTKDGYTF.

The chain is built from TRBV7-8 and TRBJ2-7; unclear D gene. The germline gives CDR1 SGHVS, CDR2 FQNEAQ. Trimming cost V 4 bases and J 6 bases, with 7 bases left between them. This CDR3 is 11 amino acids long. CDR3 protein: CASSYFSEQYF. In nucleotides, the CDR3 is TGTGCCAGCAGCTATTTCAGCGAGCAGTACTTC.

This clone appeared a single time. The J gene is TRBJ2-5, the V gene TRBV5-4; TRBD1 matches 7 bases. Per the germline V gene, CDR1 is SGHNT and CDR2 is YYREEE (reference sequence). This CDR3 has 13 amino acids. J lost 6 bases, V lost 4 bases, and 6 bases had no gene match. The CDR3 DNA sequence: TGTGCCAGCAGCCGCGACAGGGTACAGACCCAGTACTTC. It codes for CASSRDRVQTQYF.

The chain links TRBV11-2 to TRBJ1-3, with 7 bases fitting TRBD1. Per germline, CDR1 SGHAT and CDR2 FQNNGV. J lost 1 base, V lost 5 bases, and 5 bases had no gene match. CDR3 size: 15 residues. The CDR3 loop reads CASSKTGLSGNTIYF. In DNA, the CDR3 is TGTGCCAGCAGCAAGACAGGGTTGTCTGGAAACACCATATATTTT.

The genes are TRBV25-1 and TRBJ2-7, with 8 bases fitting TRBD1. Germline trimming cut 2 bases from V and 1 base from J; bases unmatched to any gene: 7. Germline CDR1 MGHDK, CDR2 SYGVNS. The CDR3 has 16 residues. CDR3 DNA: TGTGCCAGCAGTGAACCCTCTGGGGACAGGTCCTACGAGCAGTACTTC. Amino acids: CASSEPSGDRSYEQYF.

This clone was seen at least ten times. This chain connects TRBV19 to TRBJ2-3; perhaps D is TRBD1 or TRBD2 (5 bases each). V lost 2 bases, J lost 4 bases, and 19 bases lay in between. Per germline, CDR1 LNHDA and CDR2 SQIVND (reference sequence). The CDR3 runs to 17 residues. Here the CDR3 reads CASSIQSGWGSADTQYF. CDR3 nucleotides: TGTGCCAGTAGTATACAGTCCGGCTGGGGGAGTGCAGATACGCAGTATTTT.

The J gene is TRBJ2-3, the V gene TRBV2; D might be TRBD1 (6 bases). The CDR3 totals 14 residues. Germline V lookup: CDR1 SNHLY, CDR2 FYNNEI. Trimming left V 4 bases short and J 0 bases short, with 8 bases between. The CDR3 nucleotides read TGTGCCAGCAGTGGGACAGCTAGCACAGATACGCAGTATTTT. It translates to CASSGTASTDTQYF.

In regard to this clone: Other nucleotide sequences in the sample specify the same CDR3. The rearrangement links TRBV2 to TRBJ1-2, with TRBD1 as a possible D gene (5 bases). Germline-derived CDR1 and CDR2 are SNHLY and FYNNEI. This CDR3 is built from 14 residues. V gave up 2 bases and J gave up 0 bases, with 7 bases separating them. Here the CDR3 reads CASSERGTNYGYTF. CDR3 sequence (DNA): TGTGCCAGCAGTGAAAGGGGTACTAACTATGGCTACACCTTC.

Turning to this clone: A far larger clone is one nucleotide away, so this likely arose from a read error. This rearrangement joins TRBV5-3 to TRBJ2-5; D is perhaps TRBD1 (5 bases). Gene TRBJ2-7 matches the end of the DNA better, so the J call may be wrong. TRBV5-3 belongs to the ORF category, with a function that is uncertain. There are 11 residues in the CDR3. CDR3 region: CASRDNYEQYF. DNA of the CDR3: TGTGCCAGCAGGGATAACTACGAGCAGTACTTC.

This sequence joins TRBV7-9 and TRBJ2-3, with D possibly matching TRBD2 (6 bases). The V gene lost 2 bases and the J gene lost 2 bases, with 14 bases spanning the gap. Germline-derived CDR1 and CDR2 are SEHNR and FQNEAQ (reference sequence). This CDR3 is 16 amino acids long. For the CDR3, the DNA is TGTGCCAGCAGCTTAAGGTGGAGGGCCGTCACAGATACGCAGTATTTT. This encodes CASSLRWRAVTDTQYF. The entire variable domain, with the rest obtained from reference TRBV7-9 and TRBJ2-3, is as follows: DTGVSQNPRHKITKRGQNVTFRCDPISEHNRLYWYRQTLGQGPEFLTYFQNEAQLEKSRLLSDRFSAERPKGSFSTLEIQRTEQGDSAMYLCASSLRWRAVTDTQYFGPGTRLTVL.

About this clone: Compared with germline, one end of the junction differs, possibly owing to a read error. This rearrangement joins TRBV12-5 to TRBJ2-3; D possibly corresponds to TRBD2 (6 bases). CDR3 length: 15 amino acids. Per germline, CDR1 LGHNT and CDR2 FRNRAP. CDR3 DNA sequence: TGTGCTAGTGCTTTGGGCGGGGCTAGCACAGATACGCAGTATTTT. This encodes CASALGGASTDTQYF.

The chain joins TRBV7-2 to TRBJ2-3, with TRBD2 matching 10 bases. This CDR3 is 16 amino acids long. V lost 5 bases to trimming and J lost 4 bases; unmatched junction nucleotides: 9. In germline, CDR1 is SGHTA, CDR2 FQGNSA. In nucleotides, the CDR3 is TGTGCCAGCAGCCAAGCTAGCGGGGGCGTTTCAGATACGCAGTATTTT. This encodes CASSQASGGVSDTQYF.

The chain recombines TRBV7-8 with TRBJ1-3; D perhaps matches TRBD1 (5 bases). CDR1 and CDR2 from the germline V gene are SGHVS and FQNEAQ. The length of the CDR3 is 15 residues. V gave up 3 bases and J gave up 0 bases, with 9 bases separating them. The CDR3 DNA sequence: TGTGCCAGCAGCTTTCCCGGGGGCTCTGGAAACACCATATATTTT. Its protein is CASSFPGGSGNTIYF.

J is TRBJ2-1 and V is TRBV7-9, with TRBD2 as a possible D gene (5 bases). The V end was cut by 5 bases, the J end by 11 bases, with 10 bases between. Germline CDR1 and CDR2: SEHNR and FQNEAQ (reference sequence). CDR3 size: 11 residues. CDR3 sequence reads: CASSTREQQFF. Here the CDR3 DNA reads TGTGCCAGCAGCACTAGAGAGCAGCAGTTCTTC.

The chain combines TRBV7-8 with TRBJ1-5; D unclear. V shed 3 bases and J shed 6 bases, with 15 bases lying between them. This CDR3 region has 15 residues. CDR1 SGHVS and CDR2 FQNEAQ come from the germline V gene. CDR3 sequence reads: CASSFGRISPQPQHF. The CDR3 nucleotides read TGTGCCAGCAGCTTCGGCAGGATAAGTCCTCAGCCCCAGCATTTT.

The rearrangement links TRBV6-1 to TRBJ2-7, with D maybe TRBD2 (5 bases). Trimming cost V 3 bases and J 6 bases, with 15 bases left between them. The CDR3 has 14 amino acids. Germline lookup yields CDR1 MNHNS and CDR2 SASEGT. The CDR3: CASSELDSAGEQYF. The CDR3 DNA sequence: TGTGCCAGCAGTGAGTTGGACTCTGCCGGCGAGCAGTACTTC.

This chain connects TRBV5-1 to TRBJ1-1; 8 bases fit TRBD1. CDR3 size: 13 residues. Germline trimming cut 4 bases from V and 4 bases from J; bases unmatched to any gene: 3. Germline lookup yields CDR1 SGHRS and CDR2 YFSETQ. The CDR3 sequence is CASSGGQVTEAFF. CDR3 coding DNA: TGCGCCAGCAGCGGGGGACAGGTCACTGAAGCTTTCTTT.

The chain couples TRBV10-3 to TRBJ2-7; D gene ambiguous. Trimming left V 0 bases short and J 6 bases short, with 6 bases between. This CDR3 is built from 12 residues. CDR1 ENHRY and CDR2 SYGVKD come from the germline V gene. In DNA form, the CDR3 reads TGTGCCATCAGTGAGTCGACGGGCGAGCAGTACTTC. Amino acids: CAISESTGEQYF.

This clone has only a few counts. This chain joins TRBV9 and TRBJ2-1; TRBD2 agrees at 16 bases. V lost 3 bases, J lost 8 bases, and 14 bases stayed unmatched. CDR1 SGDLS and CDR2 YYNGEE come from the germline V gene. The CDR3 sequence is 19 residues long. The CDR3 nucleotides are TGTGCCAGCAGCGCGGGACTAGCGGGAGGGCGGCAAATTGTCGATGAGCAGTTCTTC. This translates into CASSAGLAGGRQIVDEQFF.

This clone was seen once. The V gene is TRBV5-4, the J gene TRBJ2-7, with 8 bases aligning to TRBD2. V lost 5 bases and J lost 2; bases outside the gene matches: 9. The CDR3 has 15 amino acids. Germline V gene lookup returns CDR1 SGHNT and CDR2 YYREEE (reference sequence). The CDR3 coding sequence is TGTGCCAGCAGTCCGACTAGCGTGAATCCCTACGAGCAGTACTTC. It encodes CASSPTSVNPYEQYF.

The V call is TRBV18, the J call TRBJ1-5; 9 positions match TRBD1. The ends lost 3 bases at V and 6 bases at J; junction bases unmatched: 6. The V gene's germline CDR1 is KGHSH and CDR2 LQKENI. The CDR3 sequence is 15 residues long. CDR3: CASSPGTGLLQPQHF. CDR3 coding DNA: TGTGCCAGCTCACCGGGGACAGGGCTTCTTCAGCCCCAGCATTTT. Supplemented by reference TRBV18 and TRBJ1-5, the full variable domain reads NAGVMQNPRHLVRRRGQEARLRCSPMKGHSHVYWYRQLPEEGLKFMVYLQKENIIDESGMPKERFSAEFPKEGPSILRIQQVVRGDSAAYFCASSPGTGLLQPQHFGDGTRLSIL.